This TCR beta chain stems from a study of tumor-infiltrating lymphocytes in primary liver carcinoma (dated by TCRdb to 2016 to 2017). In the study overall: Of the five patients, three men and two women aged 30 to 69 years, four had hepatocellular carcinoma and one had combined HCC and intrahepatic cholangiocarcinoma. To link TCRbeta repertoire diversity to the local molecular phenotype, the approximately 25 tumor region samples were profiled with Agilent mRNA microarrays. The tumors of the five patients were staged as T1-T3 N0M0, with maximum diameters ranging from about 4.2 to 11 cm. Across five regions of each liver tumor, along with adjacent normal tissue and blood, the study brought together TCRbeta repertoire sequencing, expression microarrays and whole-exome sequencing. A total of approximately 35 specimens from 5 patients underwent TCRbeta repertoire sequencing, comprising 25 tumor regions, 5 adjacent noncancerous liver tissues and 5 peripheral blood samples. Each sample produced roughly 3.65 to 7.13 million productive TCRbeta reads, and read depth showed no significant difference between tissue types. Reproducibility between technical replicate repertoires was high, with correlation coefficients above 0.98 and mean shared-clone rates approximately 0.91.

What the research found in general, with its limitations: Only about 8-24% of top clones were present in all five regions of a tumor, suggesting spatial heterogeneity of tumor-infiltrating T cells. Only the TCR beta chain was sequenced, so true repertoire diversity is likely underestimated because unpaired alpha chains were not captured. The top 250 clones accounted for a significantly greater share of the repertoire in tumors than in blood (p = 0.039). Only four or five patients were included in the study, and the authors note that the findings should be validated in a larger study. Since the samples were bulk and unsorted, there was no way to compare CD4+ and CD8+ T cell repertoires. Repertoire overlap was found to be higher between tumor regions (mean about 35%) than between tumor-adjacent (about 17%) or tumor-blood (approximately 15%) pairs, consistent with antigen-driven expansion.

TCRbeta-specific cDNA was reverse-transcribed from 500 ng total RNA using a constant-region primer and ProtoScript II reverse transcriptase. Construction of the TCRbeta libraries relied on three nested rounds of multiplex PCR, following a slightly modified ARM-PCR procedure. The first two PCR rounds used multiplex TRBV1-TRBV30 forward primers with a Cbeta reverse primer, each for approximately 10 cycles. Sample barcodes and Illumina adapters were added in a final 25-cycle PCR with Deep VentR polymerase. Before sequencing, amplicons of 200-500 bp were gel-purified using a QIAquick gel extraction kit. An Illumina HiSeq 2500 was used to sequence the TCRbeta amplicons, generating 250-bp paired-end reads. In the original analysis: Trimmomatic v0.33 was used to quality-trim the reads, and FLASH v1.2.11 was used to merge paired reads so that full CDR3 sequences could be recovered. MiGEC v1.2.1b assigned V, D and J germline segments to the rearranged TCRbeta sequences. VDJtools v1.0.0 computed clonotype statistics and Shannon-Wiener diversity indices. To cut down on sampling bias, every analysis after diversity analysis relied on just the 250 most abundant clonotypes from each sample. The public reads were reanalyzed by TCRdb: fastp trimming at Q25, MiXCR alignment, in-frame beta chains only. Merged by CDR3 protein, the rows form single entries marked with the most common genes and DNA. V and J calls and clone size were set by TCRdb, not the authors. Here the sample has roughly 100,000 distinct CDR3 sequences; approximately 82% occur a single time. Of the sample, approximately 20% falls within the top ten clones.

CDR1 MDHEN and CDR2 SYDVKM were looked up in the germline V gene. From the cysteine through the phenylalanine, the CDR3 covers 15 amino acids. CDR3 DNA is the only sequence kept; it has 45 bases, read in frame from the first base. Trimming removed 5 bases from V and 3 bases from J, leaving 17 bases between the germline ends. To note about this clonotype: Its specific antigen is unknown. A much larger clone lies a single base off, so this may be a read error.

Total RNA and DNA were co-extracted from about 19-30 mg of bulk tissue with the AllPrep DNA/RNA mini kit, without cell sorting. Five patients with histopathologically diagnosed primary liver carcinoma underwent surgical resection in China between 2015 and March 2016. Patients had chronic HBV infection and were treatment-naive at sampling. Five spatially separated regions were sampled from each tumor: the superior, inferior, left-lateral and right-lateral poles, plus the tumor centre. According to histology, viable tumor cells made up more than 85% of every tumor sample. Fresh tumor and adjacent tissue pieces were bisected; one half was stored in RNAlater at -80°C, the other sent for histology.

In this chain, TRBV28 is recombined with TRBJ2-7; TRBD2 might be the D gene, on 6 matching bases. Material: liver tumor tissue from sampling region 3. What the cell subset or site label conveys for this sample: tumor region T3, left-lateral pole. The receptor comes from a man between 35 and 55 years old with primary liver carcinoma and hepatitis B virus infection. In nucleotides, the sequence is TGTGCCAGCAGTCCCGGAGGGAGACGCCTCTACGAGCAGTACTTC. Protein translation: CASSPGGRRLYEQYF. Outside the CDR3, residues come from the reference TRBV28 and TRBJ2-7 proteins, so the full variable domain is: DVKVTQSSRYLVKRTGEKVFLECVQDMDHENMFWYRQDPGLGLRLIYFSYDVKMKEKGDIPEGYSVSREKKERFSLILESASTNQTSMYLCASSPGGRRLYEQYFGPGTRLTVT.